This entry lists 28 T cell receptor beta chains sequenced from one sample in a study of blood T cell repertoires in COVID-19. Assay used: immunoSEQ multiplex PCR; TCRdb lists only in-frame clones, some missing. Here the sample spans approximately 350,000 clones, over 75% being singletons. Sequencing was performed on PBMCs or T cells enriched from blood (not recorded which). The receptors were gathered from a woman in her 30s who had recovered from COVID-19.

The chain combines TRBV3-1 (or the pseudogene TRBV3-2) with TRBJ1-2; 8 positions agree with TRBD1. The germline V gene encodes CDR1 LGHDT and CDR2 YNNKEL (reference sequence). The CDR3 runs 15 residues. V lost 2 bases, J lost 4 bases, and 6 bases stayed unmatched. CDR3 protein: CASSQTGGSGYGYTF. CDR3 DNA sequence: TGTGCCAGCAGCCAAACAGGGGGGAGCGGCTATGGCTACACCTTC.

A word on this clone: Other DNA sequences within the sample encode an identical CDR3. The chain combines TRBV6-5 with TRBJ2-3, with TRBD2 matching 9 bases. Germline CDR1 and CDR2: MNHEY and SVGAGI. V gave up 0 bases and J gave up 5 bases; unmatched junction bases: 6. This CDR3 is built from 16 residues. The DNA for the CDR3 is TGTGCCAGCAGTTACTCCGCGGGAGGGCCGGGAGATACGCAGTATTTT. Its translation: CASSYSAGGPGDTQYF.

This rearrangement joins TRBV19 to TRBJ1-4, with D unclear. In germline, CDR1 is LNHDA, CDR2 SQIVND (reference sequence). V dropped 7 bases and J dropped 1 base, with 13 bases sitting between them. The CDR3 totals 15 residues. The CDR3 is CASTPTRGTNEKLFF. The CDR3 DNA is TGTGCCAGTACTCCCACCCGGGGAACTAATGAAAAACTGTTTTTT.

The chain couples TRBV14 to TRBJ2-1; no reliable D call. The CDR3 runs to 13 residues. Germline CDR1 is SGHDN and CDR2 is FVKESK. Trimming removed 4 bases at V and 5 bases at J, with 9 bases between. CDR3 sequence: CASSLETDNEQFF. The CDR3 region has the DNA TGTGCCAGCAGCCTTGAGACTGACAATGAGCAGTTCTTC.

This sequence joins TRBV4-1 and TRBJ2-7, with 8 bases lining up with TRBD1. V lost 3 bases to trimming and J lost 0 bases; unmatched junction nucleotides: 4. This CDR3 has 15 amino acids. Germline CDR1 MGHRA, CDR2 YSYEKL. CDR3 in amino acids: CASSHGQGPSYEQYF. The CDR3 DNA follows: TGCGCCAGCAGCCACGGACAGGGACCCTCCTACGAGCAGTACTTC.

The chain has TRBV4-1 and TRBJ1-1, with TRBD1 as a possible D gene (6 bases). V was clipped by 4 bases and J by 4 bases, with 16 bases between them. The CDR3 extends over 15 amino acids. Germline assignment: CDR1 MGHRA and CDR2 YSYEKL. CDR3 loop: CASSPRYGGATEAFF. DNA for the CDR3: TGCGCCAGCAGCCCTCGATACGGGGGGGCCACTGAAGCTTTCTTT.

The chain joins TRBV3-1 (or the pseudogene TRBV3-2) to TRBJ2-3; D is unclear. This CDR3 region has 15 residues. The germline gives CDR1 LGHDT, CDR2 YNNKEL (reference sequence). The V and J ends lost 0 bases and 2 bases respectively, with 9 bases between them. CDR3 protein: CASSQDSLNTDTQYF. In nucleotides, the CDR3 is TGTGCCAGCAGCCAAGACTCGCTAAACACAGATACGCAGTATTTT.

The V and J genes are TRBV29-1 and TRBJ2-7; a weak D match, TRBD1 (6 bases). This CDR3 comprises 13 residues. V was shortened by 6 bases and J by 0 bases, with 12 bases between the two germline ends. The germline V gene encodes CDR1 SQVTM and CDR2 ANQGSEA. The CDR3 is CSVDTGSSYEQYF. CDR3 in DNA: TGCAGCGTGGATACAGGGAGCTCCTACGAGCAGTACTTC.

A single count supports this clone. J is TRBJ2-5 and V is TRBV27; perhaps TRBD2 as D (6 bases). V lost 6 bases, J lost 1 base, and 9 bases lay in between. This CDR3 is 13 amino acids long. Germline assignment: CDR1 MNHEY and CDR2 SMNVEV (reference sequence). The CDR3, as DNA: TGTGCCAGCAGGTCGGGGGTCCAAGAGACCCAGTACTTC. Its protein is CASRSGVQETQYF.

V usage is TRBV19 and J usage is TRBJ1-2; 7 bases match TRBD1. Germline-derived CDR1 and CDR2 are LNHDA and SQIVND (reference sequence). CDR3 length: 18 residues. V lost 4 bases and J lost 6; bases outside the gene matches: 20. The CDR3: CASSSFRRRVDRVDGYTF. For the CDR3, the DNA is TGTGCCAGTAGTAGTTTCCGCCGCCGAGTCGACAGGGTGGATGGCTACACCTTC.

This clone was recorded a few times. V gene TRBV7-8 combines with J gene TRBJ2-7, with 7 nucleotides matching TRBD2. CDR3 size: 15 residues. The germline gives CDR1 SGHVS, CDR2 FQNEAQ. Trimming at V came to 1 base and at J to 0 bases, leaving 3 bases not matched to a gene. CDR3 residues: CASSLGGGSSYEQYF. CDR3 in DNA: TGTGCCAGCAGCTTAGGAGGCGGGAGCTCCTACGAGCAGTACTTC. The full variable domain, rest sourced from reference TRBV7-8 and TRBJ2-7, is GAGVSQSPRYKVAKRGQDVALRCDPISGHVSLFWYQQALGQGPEFLTYFQNEAQLDKSGLPSDRFFAERPEGSVSTLKIQRTQQEDSAVYLCASSLGGGSSYEQYFGPGTRLTVT.

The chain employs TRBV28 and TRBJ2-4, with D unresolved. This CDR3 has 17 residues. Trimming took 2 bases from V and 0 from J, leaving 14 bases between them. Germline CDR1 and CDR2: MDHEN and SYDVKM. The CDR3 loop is CASSLEARTLAKNIQYF. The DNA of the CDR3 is TGTGCCAGCAGTTTAGAGGCCCGCACCCTAGCCAAAAACATTCAGTACTTC.

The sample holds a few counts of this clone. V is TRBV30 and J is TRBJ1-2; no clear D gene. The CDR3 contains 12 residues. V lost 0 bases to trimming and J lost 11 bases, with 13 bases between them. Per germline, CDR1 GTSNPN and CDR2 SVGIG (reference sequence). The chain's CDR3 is CAWSVSQEVYTF. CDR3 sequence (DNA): TGTGCCTGGAGTGTAAGTCAAGAGGTGTACACCTTC.

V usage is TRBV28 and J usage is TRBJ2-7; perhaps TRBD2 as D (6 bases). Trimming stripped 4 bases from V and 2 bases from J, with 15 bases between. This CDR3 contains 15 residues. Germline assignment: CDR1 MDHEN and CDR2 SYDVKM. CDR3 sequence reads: CASSSLTSPPYEQYF. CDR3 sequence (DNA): TGTGCCAGCAGTTCCTTAACTAGCCCCCCCTACGAGCAGTACTTC.

The CDR3 DNA follows: TGCGCCAGCAGCTCGGGACAGGTCCGCACAGATACGCAGTATTTT. Translation: CASSSGQVRTDTQYF. V is TRBV5-1 and J is TRBJ2-3; TRBD1 agrees at 8 bases. The junction had 4 bases not matched to a gene; V was cut back by 3 bases and J by 1 base. This CDR3 has 15 amino acids. Germline-derived CDR1 and CDR2 are SGHRS and YFSETQ.

The CDR3 spells CASSPGQGITEAFF. In nucleotides, the CDR3 is TGCGCCAGCAGCCCAGGACAGGGTATCACTGAAGCTTTCTTT. The rearrangement links TRBV5-1 to TRBJ1-1; TRBD1 matches at 8 bases. The CDR3 loop spans 14 amino acids. CDR1 SGHRS and CDR2 YFSETQ come from the germline V gene. V was clipped by 4 bases and J by 4 bases; unmatched bases: 6.

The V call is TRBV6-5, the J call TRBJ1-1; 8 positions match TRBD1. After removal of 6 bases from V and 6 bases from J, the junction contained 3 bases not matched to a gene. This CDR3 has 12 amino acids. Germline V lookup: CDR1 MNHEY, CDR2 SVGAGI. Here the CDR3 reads CASRTGGAEAFF. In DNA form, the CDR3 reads TGTGCCAGCAGAACAGGGGGGGCTGAAGCTTTCTTT.

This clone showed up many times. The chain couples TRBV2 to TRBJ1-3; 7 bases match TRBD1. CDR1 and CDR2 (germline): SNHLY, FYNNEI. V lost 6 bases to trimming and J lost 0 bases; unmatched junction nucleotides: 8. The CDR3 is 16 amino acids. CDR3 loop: CASSRGVGSSGNTIYF. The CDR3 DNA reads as TGTGCCAGCAGCAGGGGGGTCGGGAGCTCTGGAAACACCATATATTTT.

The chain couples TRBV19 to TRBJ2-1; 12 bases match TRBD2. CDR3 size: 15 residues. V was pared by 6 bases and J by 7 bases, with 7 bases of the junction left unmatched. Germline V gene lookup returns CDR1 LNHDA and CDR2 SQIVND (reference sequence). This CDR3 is CASRLAGGTWNEQFF. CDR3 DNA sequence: TGTGCCAGTAGGCTAGCGGGGGGGACTTGGAATGAGCAGTTCTTC.

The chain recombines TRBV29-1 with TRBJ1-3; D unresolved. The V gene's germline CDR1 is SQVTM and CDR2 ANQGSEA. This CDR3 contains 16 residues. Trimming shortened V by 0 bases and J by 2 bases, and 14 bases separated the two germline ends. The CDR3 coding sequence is TGCAGCGTTGAAGATCAAATGAGCCTTACTGGAAACACCATATATTTT. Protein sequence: CSVEDQMSLTGNTIYF.

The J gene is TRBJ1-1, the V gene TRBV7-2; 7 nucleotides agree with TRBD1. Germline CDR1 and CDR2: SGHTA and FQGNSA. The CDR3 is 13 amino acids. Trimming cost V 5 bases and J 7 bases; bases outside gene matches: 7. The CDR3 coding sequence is TGTGCCAGCAGCGCGAACAGGGGACTTGAAGCTTTCTTT. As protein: CASSANRGLEAFF.

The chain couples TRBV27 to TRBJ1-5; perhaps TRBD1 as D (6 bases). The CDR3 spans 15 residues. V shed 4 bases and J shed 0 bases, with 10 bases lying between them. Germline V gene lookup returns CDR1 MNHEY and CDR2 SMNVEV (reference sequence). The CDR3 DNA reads TGTGCCAGCAGTTCCAGGACAGTTAGCAATCAGCCCCAGCATTTT. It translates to CASSSRTVSNQPQHF.

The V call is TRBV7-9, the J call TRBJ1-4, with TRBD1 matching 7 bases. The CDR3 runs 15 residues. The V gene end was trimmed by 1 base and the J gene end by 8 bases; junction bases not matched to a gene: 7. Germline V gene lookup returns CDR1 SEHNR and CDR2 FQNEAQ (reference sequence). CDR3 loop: CASSLEGARYEKLFF. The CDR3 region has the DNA TGTGCCAGCAGCTTAGAGGGGGCGAGGTACGAAAAACTGTTTTTT.

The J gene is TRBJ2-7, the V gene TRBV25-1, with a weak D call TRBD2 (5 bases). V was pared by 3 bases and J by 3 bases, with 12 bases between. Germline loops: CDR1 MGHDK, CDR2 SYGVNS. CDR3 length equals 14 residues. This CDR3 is CASSDAGVIYEQYF. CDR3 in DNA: TGTGCCAGCAGTGATGCCGGGGTAATCTACGAGCAGTACTTC.

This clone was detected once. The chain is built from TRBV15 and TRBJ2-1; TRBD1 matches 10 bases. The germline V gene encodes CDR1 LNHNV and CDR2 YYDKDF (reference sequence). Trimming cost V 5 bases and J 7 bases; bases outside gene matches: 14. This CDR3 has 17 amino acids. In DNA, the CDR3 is TGTGCCACCAGCGCAAGGAGAGGGACAGGGGATCGGAATGAGCAGTTCTTC. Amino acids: CATSARRGTGDRNEQFF.

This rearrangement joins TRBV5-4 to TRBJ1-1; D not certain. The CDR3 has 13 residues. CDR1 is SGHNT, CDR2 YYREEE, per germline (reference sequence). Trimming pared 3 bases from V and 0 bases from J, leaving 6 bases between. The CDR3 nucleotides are TGTGCCAGCAGCTCTCAGGTGAACACTGAAGCTTTCTTT. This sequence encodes CASSSQVNTEAFF. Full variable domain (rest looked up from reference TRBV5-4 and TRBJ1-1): ETGVTQSPTHLIKTRGQQVTLRCSSQSGHNTVSWYQQALGQGPQFIFQYYREEENGRGNFPPRFSGLQFPNYSSELNVNALELDDSALYLCASSSQVNTEAFFGQGTRLTVV.

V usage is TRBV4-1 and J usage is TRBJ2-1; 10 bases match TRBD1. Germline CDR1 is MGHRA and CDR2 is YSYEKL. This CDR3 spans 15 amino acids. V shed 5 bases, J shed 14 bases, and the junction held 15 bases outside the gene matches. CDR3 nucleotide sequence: TGCGCCAGCAGCTCCGGGACAGGGGCTACCGTTGTAAAGTTCTTC. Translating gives CASSSGTGATVVKFF.

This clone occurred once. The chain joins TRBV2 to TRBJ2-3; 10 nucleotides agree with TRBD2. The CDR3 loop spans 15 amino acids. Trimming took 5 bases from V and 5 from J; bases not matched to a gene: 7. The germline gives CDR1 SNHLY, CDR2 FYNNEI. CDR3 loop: CASSLAGEGGDTQYF. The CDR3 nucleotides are TGTGCCAGCAGTCTAGCGGGGGAGGGAGGAGATACGCAGTATTTT.